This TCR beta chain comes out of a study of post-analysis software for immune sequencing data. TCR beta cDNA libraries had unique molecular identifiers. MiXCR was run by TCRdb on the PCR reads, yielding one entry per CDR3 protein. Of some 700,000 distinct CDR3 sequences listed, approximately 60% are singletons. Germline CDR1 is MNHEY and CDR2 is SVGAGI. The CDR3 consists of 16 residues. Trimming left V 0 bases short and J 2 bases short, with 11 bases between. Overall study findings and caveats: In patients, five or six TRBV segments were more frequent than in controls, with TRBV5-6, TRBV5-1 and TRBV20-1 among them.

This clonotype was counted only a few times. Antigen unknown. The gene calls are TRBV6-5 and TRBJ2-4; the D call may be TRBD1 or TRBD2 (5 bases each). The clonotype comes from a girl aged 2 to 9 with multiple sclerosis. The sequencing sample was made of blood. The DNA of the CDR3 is TGTGCCAGCAGTTACTCGAGGGCAGGGACCAAAAACATTCAGTACTTC. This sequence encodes CASSYSRAGTKNIQYF.